The 10 T cell receptor beta chains reported below all come from one sample, sequenced in a study of blood T cell repertoires in COVID-19. Profiled with immunoSEQ multiplex PCR; TCRdb holds only in-frame clones, not every one. Here the sample spans about 22,000 clones, 90% being singletons. Sequenced material: peripheral blood. The receptor set was obtained from a man aged 70-80 years with acute or convalescent COVID-19.

CDR3 amino acids: CASSYRIRGLNNQPQHF. The CDR3 DNA reads as TGTGCCAGCAGTTATCGAATCAGGGGGTTGAACAATCAGCCCCAGCATTTT. The J gene is TRBJ1-5, the V gene TRBV6-2 or TRBV6-3; 7 nucleotides line up with TRBD1. The CDR3 has 17 amino acids. V dropped 3 bases and J dropped 3; count of bases not matched to a gene: 11. Germline CDR1 MNHEY, CDR2 SVGEGT.

The V gene is TRBV19, the J gene TRBJ1-2; 8 nucleotides line up with TRBD1. The germline CDR1 and CDR2 sequences are LNHDA and SQIVND (reference sequence). V trimming: 7 bases; J trimming: 8 bases; junction bases outside the gene matches: 9. CDR3 length: 13 amino acids. DNA of the CDR3: TGTGCCAGTAAAGTCCAGGGGGCGAGGGGCTACACCTTC. Amino acids: CASKVQGARGYTF.

This chain links TRBV6-5 with TRBJ1-2, with D unclear. In germline, CDR1 is MNHEY, CDR2 SVGAGI. The CDR3 is made up of 13 amino acids. Trimming cost V 9 bases and J 5 bases, with 16 bases left between them. The CDR3 region is CASTPSGTYGYTF. The CDR3 DNA follows: TGTGCCAGTACCCCTTCGGGTACGTATGGCTACACCTTC.

V usage is TRBV28 and J usage is TRBJ2-7; D not resolved. V was cut by 4 bases and J by 5 bases, with 15 bases left in between. This CDR3 spans 14 amino acids. Germline values: CDR1 MDHEN, CDR2 SYDVKM. As DNA, the CDR3 is TGTGCCAGCAGTTACAACCTTATGATCGACGAGCAGTACTTC. Residues: CASSYNLMIDEQYF.

The CDR3 DNA reads TGTGCCAGCAGTCTCCTATGGTCGGCGGGGGGGAACACCGGGGAGCTGTTTTTT. Translated, it gives CASSLLWSAGGNTGELFF. The rearrangement joins TRBV28 to TRBJ2-2; TRBD2 matches 8 bases. The CDR3 spans 18 residues. Losses at the gene ends were 5 bases for V and 1 base for J; bases not matched to a gene: 12. Germline V gene lookup returns CDR1 MDHEN and CDR2 SYDVKM.

The sample holds a few counts of this clone. V is TRBV2 and J is TRBJ2-1; 11 nucleotides align to TRBD1. J was trimmed by 6 bases and V by 7 bases; bases with no gene match: 8. Germline V gene data show CDR1 as SNHLY and CDR2 as FYNNEI. This CDR3 contains 15 residues. The CDR3 DNA reads TGTGCCAGCAAGCCGGGACAGGGGGGGAGCAATGAGCAGTTCTTC. Amino acids: CASKPGQGGSNEQFF.

This rearrangement joins TRBV5-4 to TRBJ2-7; D gene ambiguous. The length of the CDR3 is 16 residues. The germline V gene has CDR1 SGHNT and CDR2 YYREEE (reference sequence). V was trimmed by 0 bases and J by 6 bases, leaving 19 bases between them. Here the CDR3 reads CASSLGLPNLKLEQYF. In nucleotides, the CDR3 is TGTGCCAGCAGCTTGGGACTCCCTAATCTTAAGCTCGAGCAGTACTTC.

This rearrangement joins TRBV29-1 to TRBJ1-1; D possibly corresponds to TRBD1 (6 bases). V was cut by 6 bases and J by 0 bases, with 11 bases left in between. Germline V gene data show CDR1 as SQVTM and CDR2 as ANQGSEA. This CDR3 has 13 amino acids. In nucleotides, the CDR3 is TGCAGCGTCCAGACAGGAATGAACACTGAAGCTTTCTTT. Translating gives CSVQTGMNTEAFF.

V and J are TRBV19 and TRBJ2-1, with 9 positions matching TRBD2. Germline values: CDR1 LNHDA, CDR2 SQIVND (reference sequence). Trimming cost V 2 bases and J 1 base; bases outside gene matches: 3. The CDR3 contains 16 residues. CDR3 coding DNA: TGTGCCAGTAGTATAACTAGCGGGCAATCCTACAATGAGCAGTTCTTC. Protein sequence: CASSITSGQSYNEQFF.

This chain connects TRBV19 to TRBJ1-1; TRBD1 is a possible D gene (5 bases). CDR1 LNHDA and CDR2 SQIVND come from the germline V gene (reference sequence). V gave up 0 bases and J gave up 0 bases, with 11 bases separating them. This CDR3 is 16 amino acids long. The CDR3 DNA follows: TGTGCCAGTAGTATAGATTCAGGGTACTTGAACACTGAAGCTTTCTTT. It is translated as CASSIDSGYLNTEAFF.